The present T cell receptor beta chain was sequenced within a study of cytotoxic CD8 clonotypes in ibrutinib-treated CLL. This CDR3 is built from 13 residues. Trimming took 5 bases from V and 3 from J, leaving 8 bases between them. Germline lookup yields CDR1 SGHVS and CDR2 FQNEAQ. This clone occurred a few times. Assay used: immunoSEQ multiplex PCR; TCRdb lists only in-frame clones, some missing. The sample lists 300,000 to 400,000 clones; 60% to 80% were seen once. This chain links TRBV7-8 with TRBJ1-3; D is uncertain. The material sequenced was PBMCs, taken after 36 months of ibrutinib treatment. The sequence was obtained from a human donor with chronic lymphocytic leukemia. Written as DNA, the CDR3 is TGTGCCAGCAGCGAGAGACTTGGAAACACCATATATTTT. It encodes CASSERLGNTIYF.